Following are 14 T cell receptor beta chains from one sample sequenced in a study of blood T cell repertoires in COVID-19. Sequenced by immunoSEQ multiplex PCR; TCRdb stores in-frame clones only, minus some. The table shows about 240,000 clones, with around four fifths occurring only once. Sequenced input: peripheral blood. These receptor sequences come from a woman aged 55-75 years with active or convalescent COVID-19.

This clone was counted many times. This chain connects TRBV6-5 to TRBJ2-7; 10 bases are a match to TRBD1. Germline V gene lookup returns CDR1 MNHEY and CDR2 SVGAGI. This CDR3 has 15 amino acids. The trim removed 6 bases at V and 0 bases at J, leaving 5 bases unmatched. CDR3 sequence: CASRYRDRGSYEQYF. The CDR3 nucleotides are TGTGCCAGCAGGTACCGGGACAGGGGCTCCTACGAGCAGTACTTC.

The J gene is TRBJ2-7, the V gene TRBV5-1; a possible D gene is TRBD2 (6 bases). Germline V lookup: CDR1 SGHRS, CDR2 YFSETQ. The CDR3 length is 13 residues. Trimming left V 6 bases short and J 4 bases short, with 14 bases between. In DNA, the CDR3 is TGCGCCAGCACCTGGGTGAGCGGGTACGAGCAGTACTTC. Translation gives CASTWVSGYEQYF.

To note about this clone: Within the sample, other DNA sequences also encode this same CDR3. This chain uses TRBV5-1 with TRBJ1-3; no clear D. Germline values: CDR1 SGHRS, CDR2 YFSETQ. There are 13 residues in the CDR3. V gave up 7 bases and J gave up 4 bases, with 12 bases separating them. CDR3 sequence (DNA): TGCGCCAGCGGCGAGGGATCCGGAAACACCATATATTTT. This encodes CASGEGSGNTIYF.

This clone was observed a single time. This chain uses TRBV18 with TRBJ1-1, with D perhaps TRBD1 (5 bases). The CDR3 length is 15 residues. Trimming removed 1 base from V and 1 base from J, with 10 bases in between. The germline gives CDR1 KGHSH, CDR2 LQKENI. CDR3 coding DNA: TGTGCCAGCTCACCACAGGACATGACGAACACTGAAGCTTTCTTT. Encoded protein: CASSPQDMTNTEAFF.

V usage is TRBV9 and J usage is TRBJ2-7; 9 nucleotides match TRBD2. V lost 4 bases and J lost 7; bases outside the gene matches: 15. Per germline, CDR1 SGDLS and CDR2 YYNGEE. The CDR3 spans 16 residues. In DNA form, the CDR3 reads TGTGCCAGCAGCCCATCCGGGACTAGCAGTCTCTGGGAGCAGTACTTC. This gives the protein CASSPSGTSSLWEQYF. Full variable domain (rest looked up from reference TRBV9 and TRBJ2-7): DSGVTQTPKHLITATGQRVTLRCSPRSGDLSVYWYQQSLDQGLQFLIQYYNGEERAKGNILERFSAQQFPDLHSELNLSSLELGDSALYFCASSPSGTSSLWEQYFGPGTRLTVT.

The rearrangement uses TRBV18 and TRBJ1-2, with 7 bases identical to TRBD1. V gave up 6 bases and J gave up 3 bases; unmatched junction bases: 4. This CDR3 comprises 13 residues. Germline CDR1 KGHSH, CDR2 LQKENI. The CDR3 loop is CASSRDSDYGYTF. The CDR3 DNA reads as TGTGCCAGCTCCCGGGACAGCGACTATGGCTACACCTTC.

This rearrangement joins TRBV7-8 to TRBJ2-7; D is perhaps TRBD1 (5 bases). The CDR3 totals 13 residues. CDR1 and CDR2 from the germline V gene are SGHVS and FQNEAQ. Trimming left V 1 base short and J 3 bases short, with 7 bases between. The CDR3 DNA reads TGTGCCAGCAGCTTAGGCAGGGTCTACGAGCAGTACTTC. Translated, it gives CASSLGRVYEQYF. Combining the CDR3 with reference TRBV7-8 and TRBJ2-7 gives the whole variable domain GAGVSQSPRYKVAKRGQDVALRCDPISGHVSLFWYQQALGQGPEFLTYFQNEAQLDKSGLPSDRFFAERPEGSVSTLKIQRTQQEDSAVYLCASSLGRVYEQYFGPGTRLTVT.

The genes are TRBV6-5 and TRBJ2-5; D uncertain. CDR3 size: 14 residues. Looked up from germline, CDR1 is MNHEY and CDR2 is SVGAGI. V dropped 6 bases and J dropped 5 bases, with 16 bases sitting between them. The CDR3 DNA is TGTGCCAGCAGCCCCCAAGGAGTCGGGGAGACCCAGTACTTC. The encoded protein is CASSPQGVGETQYF.

The chain has TRBV6-1 and TRBJ1-4; 9 bases match TRBD1. V lost 5 bases and J lost 7; bases outside the gene matches: 5. Looked up from germline, CDR1 is MNHNS and CDR2 is SASEGT. This CDR3 has 14 amino acids. The CDR3 reads CASSKTGGREKLFF. As DNA, the CDR3 is TGTGCCAGCAGTAAGACAGGGGGACGTGAAAAACTGTTTTTT.

In this sample, this clone turned up a few times. The gene calls are TRBV6-1 and TRBJ1-2, with D possibly TRBD1 on 5 matching bases. Germline CDR1 reads MNHNS; CDR2 reads SASEGT. The CDR3 extends over 15 amino acids. Trimming shortened V by 0 bases and J by 3 bases, and 11 bases separated the two germline ends. The CDR3 region is CASSEAGRVYYGYTF. CDR3 nucleotide sequence: TGTGCCAGCAGTGAAGCGGGCAGGGTTTACTATGGCTACACCTTC.

The chain joins TRBV6-5 to TRBJ1-5; maybe TRBD1 (6 bases). V gave up 7 bases and J gave up 3 bases, with 13 bases separating them. The CDR3 totals 14 residues. The germline CDR1 and CDR2 sequences are MNHEY and SVGAGI. The CDR3 protein is CASKPSGDNQPQHF. The CDR3 coding sequence is TGTGCCAGCAAGCCGTCAGGGGACAATCAGCCCCAGCATTTT.

The sample holds a few counts of this clone. The rearrangement links TRBV7-9 to TRBJ1-5, with D perhaps matching TRBD1 (6 bases). The CDR3 contains 15 residues. Germline lookup yields CDR1 SEHNR and CDR2 FQNEAQ (reference sequence). Trimming pared 5 bases from V and 7 bases from J, leaving 18 bases between. The CDR3 here is CASSIGGLSRQPQHF. CDR3 nucleotides: TGTGCCAGCAGCATTGGGGGCCTGTCGCGCCAGCCCCAGCATTTT.

Of note for this clone: One base away lies a much larger clone, so this may be a sequencing read error. The rearrangement links TRBV7-2 to TRBJ2-3, with TRBD2 identical over 10 bases. This CDR3 contains 15 residues. Trimming took 3 bases from V and 1 from J; bases not matched to a gene: 1. The germline CDR1 and CDR2 sequences are SGHTA and FQGNSA. The CDR3 DNA reads TGTGCCAGCAGCTTGACTAGCGGGCGCACAGATACGCAGTATTTT. It yields the protein CASSLTSGRTDTQYF.

The V gene is TRBV27, the J gene TRBJ2-7; 12 positions match TRBD1. CDR3 size: 14 residues. The V and J ends lost 6 bases and 6 bases, in that order; junction bases with no gene match: 6. Germline values: CDR1 MNHEY, CDR2 SMNVEV (reference sequence). In nucleotides, the CDR3 is TGTGCCAGCAGCAAAGGGACAGGGGGCATCGAGCAGTACTTC. This translates into CASSKGTGGIEQYF.